The 32 T cell receptor beta chains given below trace back to one sample, sequenced in a study of shared clonotypes between healthy human individuals. Assay used: immunoSEQ multiplex PCR; TCRdb lists only in-frame clones, some missing. This table holds approximately 500,000 clones, approximately 78% found once. Material for sequencing was PBMCs. The source of these receptors is a woman aged 40 to 55 in good health. Some clones in this sample may be carry-over from other donors' samples.

The rearrangement links TRBV29-1 to TRBJ2-7; 13 bases match TRBD2. The germline gives CDR1 SQVTM, CDR2 ANQGSEA. CDR3 size: 14 residues. V was pared by 6 bases and J by 6 bases, with 8 bases of the junction left unmatched. The DNA of the CDR3 is TGCAGCGTACGAACTAGCGGGAGGGCGGGCGAGCAGTACTTC. Its translation: CSVRTSGRAGEQYF.

This clone was recorded only once. Since a much larger clone is just one base distant, this may be a read error. V usage is TRBV7-9 and J usage is TRBJ1-5, with 9 nucleotides matching TRBD1. J lost 5 bases, V lost 1 base, and 0 bases had no gene match. The CDR3 sequence is 14 residues long. Germline V CDR1 and CDR2: SEHNR, FQNEAQ (reference sequence). CDR3 sequence reads: CASSLGTGDQPQHF. The DNA for the CDR3 is TGTGCCAGCAGCTTAGGGACAGGGGATCAGCCCCAGCATTTT. The full variable domain, its missing parts supplied by reference TRBV7-9 and TRBJ1-5, is DTGVSQNPRHKITKRGQNVTFRCDPISEHNRLYWYRQTLGQGPEFLTYFQNEAQLEKSRLLSDRFSAERPKGSFSTLEIQRTEQGDSAMYLCASSLGTGDQPQHFGDGTRLSIL.

V usage is TRBV6-5 and J usage is TRBJ1-5; the D gene is possibly TRBD1 (6 bases). Looked up from germline, CDR1 is MNHEY and CDR2 is SVGAGI. Trimming pared 7 bases from V and 1 base from J, leaving 11 bases between. The CDR3 loop spans 14 amino acids. CDR3 region: CASKRGGSNQPQHF. The CDR3 DNA follows: TGTGCCAGCAAACGAGGGGGGAGCAATCAGCCCCAGCATTTT.

The chain carries TRBV7-8 and TRBJ2-3; unclear D gene. The CDR3 sequence is 14 residues long. Germline-derived CDR1 and CDR2 are SGHVS and FQNEAQ. The V gene lost 6 bases and the J gene lost 2 bases, with 12 bases spanning the gap. The CDR3 loop reads CASRQSYSTDTQYF. The DNA of the CDR3 is TGTGCCAGCAGGCAATCCTACTCCACAGATACGCAGTATTTT. The whole variable domain, filled in from reference TRBV7-8 and TRBJ2-3, reads GAGVSQSPRYKVAKRGQDVALRCDPISGHVSLFWYQQALGQGPEFLTYFQNEAQLDKSGLPSDRFFAERPEGSVSTLKIQRTQQEDSAVYLCASRQSYSTDTQYFGPGTRLTVL.

As to this clone: Other DNA sequences in the same sample also yield this CDR3. The chain uses TRBV4-1 and TRBJ2-7; 8 nucleotides line up with TRBD2. The CDR3 contains 16 residues. The junction had 9 bases not matched to a gene; V was cut back by 4 bases and J by 1 base. CDR1 is MGHRA and CDR2 is YSYEKL in the germline V gene. The CDR3 spells CASSPESGSPSYEQYF. Here the CDR3 DNA reads TGCGCCAGCAGCCCCGAAAGCGGGAGCCCTTCCTACGAGCAGTACTTC.

With respect to this clone: Within the sample, other DNA sequences also encode this same CDR3. The rearrangement links TRBV6-6 to TRBJ2-7, with a tentative D call TRBD1 (5 bases). CDR1 MNHNY and CDR2 SVGAGI come from the germline V gene (reference sequence). The CDR3 is made up of 14 amino acids. Trimming shortened V by 0 bases and J by 4 bases, and 10 bases separated the two germline ends. Here the CDR3 DNA reads TGTGCCAGCAGTTACTCAGGGGTTGGGTACGAGCAGTACTTC. Translated, it gives CASSYSGVGYEQYF.

Of note for this clone: Other DNA sequences in the sample encode the same CDR3. The V and J genes are TRBV29-1 and TRBJ2-3; 10 bases line up with TRBD1. Germline CDR1 and CDR2: SQVTM and ANQGSEA. The length of the CDR3 is 15 residues. This CDR3 reads CSVEMTGGASDTQYF. The CDR3 region has the DNA TGCAGTGTCGAGATGACAGGGGGCGCATCAGATACGCAGTATTTT.

The chain is built from TRBV5-5 and TRBJ1-4; 12 bases map to TRBD1. The CDR3 contains 15 residues. Germline V gives CDR1 SGHKS, CDR2 YYEKEE (reference sequence). With V trimmed by 4 bases and J by 6 bases, 4 bases remained unmatched. The CDR3 loop is CASSPGTGGDEKLFF. The CDR3 nucleotides read TGTGCCAGCAGCCCCGGGACAGGGGGCGATGAAAAACTGTTTTTT.

This clone showed up just a few times. The V gene is TRBV29-1, the J gene TRBJ1-1, with D perhaps matching TRBD1 (5 bases). Trimming stripped 4 bases from V and 4 bases from J, with 13 bases between. Germline assignment: CDR1 SQVTM and CDR2 ANQGSEA. This CDR3 contains 13 residues. CDR3 sequence: CSVVRGLGTEAFF. In DNA, the CDR3 is TGCAGCGTTGTAAGGGGCTTGGGCACTGAAGCTTTCTTT.

The V call is TRBV6-1, the J call TRBJ1-1; the D is unclear. Germline CDR1 and CDR2: MNHNS and SASEGT. Trimming removed 6 bases from V and 1 base from J, with 9 bases in between. The CDR3 is made up of 13 amino acids. CDR3 sequence: CASSHRTNTEAFF. The CDR3 DNA reads as TGTGCCAGCAGCCACCGTACGAACACTGAAGCTTTCTTT.

A few counts support this clone. The V call is TRBV6-6, the J call TRBJ1-3; D gene uncertain. V lost 2 bases and J 0 bases, leaving 2 bases between the germline ends. CDR3 length equals 13 residues. Germline V gene data show CDR1 as MNHNY and CDR2 as SVGAGI (reference sequence). CDR3 nucleotides: TGTGCCAGCAGTTACAGCTCTGGAAACACCATATATTTT. Translation gives CASSYSSGNTIYF.

This chain joins TRBV7-9 and TRBJ2-1; possible D gene TRBD2, 6 bases. Germline CDR1 is SEHNR and CDR2 is FQNEAQ (reference sequence). Deletions cut 6 bases from V and 0 bases from J, with 12 bases between. CDR3 length: 15 residues. CDR3: CASSDFSGSYNEQFF. CDR3 coding DNA: TGTGCCAGCAGTGACTTTAGCGGCTCCTACAATGAGCAGTTCTTC.

The gene calls are TRBV19 and TRBJ2-5; 11 bases line up with TRBD2. With 5 bases clipped from V and 5 bases from J, the junction kept 10 bases outside the gene matches. Germline values: CDR1 LNHDA, CDR2 SQIVND (reference sequence). The CDR3 is 16 residues long. The CDR3 here is CASSPGSGRAGETQYF. The CDR3 DNA sequence: TGTGCCAGTAGTCCCGGTAGCGGGAGGGCTGGCGAGACCCAGTACTTC.

The gene calls are TRBV30 and TRBJ2-7; 7 bases are a match to TRBD2. Germline V lookup: CDR1 GTSNPN, CDR2 SVGIG (reference sequence). The CDR3 sequence is 14 residues long. Losses at the gene ends were 3 bases for V and 5 bases for J; bases not matched to a gene: 10. The DNA of the CDR3 is TGTGCCTGGAGCCGTCGCGGGAGATGGGACGAGCAGTACTTC. Protein sequence: CAWSRRGRWDEQYF.

V gene TRBV7-2 combines with J gene TRBJ2-7; 7 bases match TRBD1. The ends lost 6 bases at V and 0 bases at J; junction bases unmatched: 8. Germline V gene data show CDR1 as SGHTA and CDR2 as FQGNSA. This CDR3 is built from 15 residues. The CDR3 spells CASRRTGTDSYEQYF. CDR3 sequence (DNA): TGTGCCAGCAGACGAACCGGGACAGACTCCTACGAGCAGTACTTC.

The chain carries TRBV9 and TRBJ2-3; no clear D gene. Trimming shortened V by 0 bases and J by 2 bases, and 13 bases separated the two germline ends. CDR1 and CDR2 (germline): SGDLS, YYNGEE. The CDR3 has 16 residues. This CDR3 reads CASSVGRLGFTDTQYF. The CDR3 region has the DNA TGTGCCAGCAGCGTAGGCAGGTTAGGGTTCACAGATACGCAGTATTTT.

The chain has TRBV7-9 and TRBJ1-1; 7 bases are shared with TRBD1. The germline V gene encodes CDR1 SEHNR and CDR2 FQNEAQ (reference sequence). V shed 3 bases, J shed 3 bases, and the junction held 1 base outside the gene matches. This CDR3 has 13 amino acids. Here the CDR3 DNA reads TGTGCCAGCAGCTTCACAGGGGACACTGAAGCTTTCTTT. Translated, it gives CASSFTGDTEAFF.

In this sample, this clone turned up a few times. This sequence joins TRBV2 and TRBJ2-3, with D maybe TRBD1 (5 bases). Trimming removed 2 bases from V and 2 bases from J, with 8 bases in between. Germline V gene sequence: CDR1 SNHLY, CDR2 FYNNEI. The length of the CDR3 is 14 residues. CDR3 nucleotide sequence: TGTGCCAGCAGTGAACGTGGGGCCACAGATACGCAGTATTTT. Residues: CASSERGATDTQYF.

In DNA form, the CDR3 reads TGTGCCATCAGTGGCAACAGAAACTACGAGCAGTACTTC. Its translation: CAISGNRNYEQYF. The chain recombines TRBV10-3 with TRBJ2-5; D remains unclear. The J call could be wrong; TRBJ2-7 is a better fit for the DNA end. CDR1 is ENHRY and CDR2 is SYGVKD in the germline V gene. This CDR3 has 13 amino acids.

The chain carries TRBV28 and TRBJ2-3; 8 bases are a match to TRBD2. With V trimmed by 6 bases and J by 7 bases, 15 bases remained unmatched. The CDR3 is 16 residues long. Germline V gives CDR1 MDHEN, CDR2 SYDVKM. The CDR3 region is CASRRGLSGSGNTQYF. Here the CDR3 DNA reads TGTGCCAGCAGGAGGGGTCTAAGCGGGAGTGGGAATACGCAGTATTTT.

The CDR3 region is CAISDGGQGAYEQYF. The DNA of the CDR3 is TGTGCCATCAGTGATGGTGGACAGGGGGCGTACGAGCAGTACTTC. This sequence joins TRBV10-3 and TRBJ2-7; 11 bases are a match to TRBD1. CDR1 ENHRY and CDR2 SYGVKD come from the germline V gene. V lost 3 bases, J lost 4 bases, and 5 bases stayed unmatched. The CDR3 spans 15 residues.

The gene calls are TRBV30 and TRBJ2-5; D remains unclear. The J call may be mistaken, given a closer DNA end match to TRBJ2-7. Germline CDR1 reads GTSNPN; CDR2 reads SVGIG (reference sequence). CDR3 length equals 11 residues. Here the CDR3 DNA reads TGTGCCTGGAGTGGAAATTACGAGCAGTACTTC. This encodes CAWSGNYEQYF.

V gene TRBV7-9 combines with J gene TRBJ2-1; 8 bases align to TRBD2. The J segment lost 7 bases and the V segment lost 0 bases, leaving 11 bases of the junction unmatched. This CDR3 comprises 17 residues. CDR1 SEHNR and CDR2 FQNEAQ come from the germline V gene (reference sequence). The CDR3 coding sequence is TGTGCCAGCAGCTTAGCGCAGAGCGGGAGAGTTATGAATGAGCAGTTCTTC. Its translation is CASSLAQSGRVMNEQFF. Full variable domain (missing parts from reference TRBV7-9 and TRBJ2-1): DTGVSQNPRHKITKRGQNVTFRCDPISEHNRLYWYRQTLGQGPEFLTYFQNEAQLEKSRLLSDRFSAERPKGSFSTLEIQRTEQGDSAMYLCASSLAQSGRVMNEQFFGPGTRLTVL.

The gene calls are TRBV10-1 and TRBJ2-1, with 7 bases lining up with TRBD2. The germline gives CDR1 WNHNN, CDR2 SYGVQD (reference sequence). CDR3 size: 15 residues. Trimming at V came to 3 bases and at J to 2 bases, leaving 4 bases not matched to a gene. DNA of the CDR3: TGCGCCAGCAGTGATAGGGCGGGGGCCTACAATGAGCAGTTCTTC. It is translated as CASSDRAGAYNEQFF.

This clone occurred a few times. This chain links TRBV30 with TRBJ1-1; 10 bases agree with TRBD1. V lost 2 bases to trimming and J lost 7 bases; unmatched junction nucleotides: 7. Germline loops: CDR1 GTSNPN, CDR2 SVGIG (reference sequence). This CDR3 spans 14 amino acids. DNA for the CDR3: TGTGCCTGGAGTAGGGGACAGGGGTTAGATGAAGCTTTCTTT. This encodes CAWSRGQGLDEAFF.

This chain uses TRBV6-4 with TRBJ2-1; weak D call: TRBD2 (6 bases). With 3 bases removed from V and 9 bases from J, the gap between germline ends came to 21 bases. Germline CDR1 is MRHNA and CDR2 is SNTAGT. CDR3 length: 16 amino acids. The CDR3, as DNA: TGTGCCAGCAGTGAGGGTGGAACTAGCCACTCCAGTGAGCAGTTCTTC. Translation: CASSEGGTSHSSEQFF.

The rearrangement joins TRBV21-1 to TRBJ2-7; the D call of TRBD2 is as the table states it, not checked on the DNA. TRBV21-1 is reported as a pseudogene. This CDR3 contains 20 residues. The CDR3 is CASSKQKGLAGGPGSYEQYF. The CDR3 nucleotides read TGTGCCAGCAGCAAACAGAAAGGACTAGCGGGAGGCCCAGGCTCCTACGAGCAGTACTTC.

The chain combines TRBV7-6 with TRBJ2-1; TRBD2 matches 11 bases. The V segment lost 5 bases and the J segment 6 bases; nucleotides outside the gene matches: 3. The CDR3 has 14 residues. Germline loops: CDR1 SGHVS, CDR2 FNYEAQ. The DNA for the CDR3 is TGTGCCAGCAGCCCGGGGACTAGCGGCAATGAGCAGTTCTTC. Protein: CASSPGTSGNEQFF.

The chain is built from TRBV30 and TRBJ2-4; D gene uncertain. CDR1 and CDR2 from the germline V gene are GTSNPN and SVGIG (reference sequence). Trimming removed 0 bases from V and 0 bases from J, with 3 bases in between. The CDR3 sequence is 13 residues long. The CDR3 DNA follows: TGTGCCTGGAGTGTACTAGCCAAAAACATTCAGTACTTC. It specifies CAWSVLAKNIQYF.

The CDR3 nucleotides are TGTGCCATCAGTGTTCGGGGGAACACTGAAGCTTTCTTT. It specifies CAISVRGNTEAFF. The chain recombines TRBV10-3 with TRBJ1-1, with unresolved D. The V end lost 4 bases, the J end lost 1 base, and 7 bases lay between the germline ends. The CDR3 contains 13 residues. Per the germline V gene, CDR1 is ENHRY and CDR2 is SYGVKD.

This clone was counted a few times. Just one base apart from a much larger clone, this may be a read error. This sequence joins TRBV30 and TRBJ2-5, with D hard to call. V lost 0 bases, J lost 9 bases, and 17 bases lay in between. Germline-derived CDR1 and CDR2 are GTSNPN and SVGIG (reference sequence). The CDR3 contains 14 residues. The CDR3 DNA sequence: TGTGCCTGGAGTGTAATTCCCGGCAGGAAGGCCCAGTACTTC. Translation gives CAWSVIPGRKAQYF.

V is TRBV2 and J is TRBJ2-2; TRBD1 aligns across 8 bases. The ends lost 3 bases at V and 12 bases at J; junction bases unmatched: 9. The germline gives CDR1 SNHLY, CDR2 FYNNEI. The CDR3 consists of 14 residues. CDR3 DNA: TGTGCCAGCAGTGAGCGGTCAGGGGGCAGGAAGCTGTTTTTT. Its translation is CASSERSGGRKLFF.